This TCR beta chain was sequenced in a study of CD8 T cells in Susac syndrome. As concerns this clonotype: Its antigen is unknown.

Negative isolation yielded CD8+ and CD4+ T cells; FACS enriched TEMRA cells. Looked up from germline, CDR1 is KGHSY and CDR2 is FQNENV. The CDR3 is made up of 15 amino acids. Trimming took 5 bases from V and 3 from J; bases not matched to a gene: 9. About 0.5 to 1 ug RNA was reverse transcribed with random hexamers. MiXCR, run by TCRdb on the immunoSEQ multiplex PCR reads, gives a single entry per CDR3 protein. The sample carries 20,000 to 25,000 distinct CDR3 sequences, more than 85% recorded once. Study outcomes and limitations: TCR sequencing and HLA analysis covered a relatively small number of individuals.

The source of this sequence is a human donor in good health. The chain joins TRBV16 to TRBJ1-2; TRBD1 matches at 7 bases. What was sequenced was CD8+ T cells from PBMCs. The CDR3 sequence is CASSRDRGGDYGYTF. DNA for the CDR3: TGTGCCAGCAGCAGGGACAGAGGAGGGGACTATGGCTACACCTTC.